This T cell receptor beta chain was recorded in a study of T cell repertoires in cytomegalovirus infection. Study-wide background: Both a matching HLA type and CMV infection were indicated by public TCR beta signatures.

This CDR3 has 13 amino acids. V lost 3 bases to trimming and J lost 4 bases, with 10 bases between them. This clonotype was counted at least ten times. What it binds is not known. TCRdb re-called the reads through MiXCR, storing one row per CDR3 protein. The repertoire holds around 450,000 distinct CDR3 sequences, with around 11% as singletons. Notes on the study in general: CMV-specific TCR beta clonotypes restricted by HLA-C dominated the ex vivo response. People with CMV and the relevant HLA were identified by cumulative public TCR beta family frequency.

The chain has TRBV12-3 or TRBV12-4 and TRBJ2-7; perhaps TRBD1 as D (5 bases). The sequencing sample was made of PBMCs. This sequence originates from a human donor in good health (CMV status not recorded). Some clones in this sample may be carry-over from other donors' samples. DNA for the CDR3: TGTGCCAGCAGTTTGAACAGGCGTTACGAGCAGTACTTC. Its translation: CASSLNRRYEQYF.